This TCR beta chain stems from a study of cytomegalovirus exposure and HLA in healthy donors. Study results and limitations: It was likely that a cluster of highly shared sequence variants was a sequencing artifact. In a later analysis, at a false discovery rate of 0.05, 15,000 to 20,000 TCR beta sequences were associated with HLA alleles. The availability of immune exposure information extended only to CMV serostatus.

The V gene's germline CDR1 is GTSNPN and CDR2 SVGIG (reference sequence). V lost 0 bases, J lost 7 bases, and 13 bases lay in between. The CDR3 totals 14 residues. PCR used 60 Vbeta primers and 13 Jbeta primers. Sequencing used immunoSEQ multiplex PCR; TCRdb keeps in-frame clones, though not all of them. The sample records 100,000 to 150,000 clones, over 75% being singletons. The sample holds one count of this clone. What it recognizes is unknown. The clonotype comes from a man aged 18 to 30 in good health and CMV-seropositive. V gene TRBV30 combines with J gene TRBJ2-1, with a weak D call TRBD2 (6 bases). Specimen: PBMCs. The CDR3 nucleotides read TGTGCCTGGAGTGTTGGGGGGAGGAGGAATGAGCAGTTCTTC. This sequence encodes CAWSVGGRRNEQFF.